This T cell receptor (beta chain) was recovered during a study of T cell responses to AZD1222 COVID-19 vaccine. Broader study findings: Baseline testing showed seropositivity in only five or six AZD1222 recipients. Donors were largely white British and mainly female; clonal diversity was possibly underestimated. Sampled repertoires all dated from after the peak T cell response.

In regard to this clone: The antigen is unknown.

Using immunoSEQ multiplex PCR, the repertoire was profiled, and TCRdb retains in-frame clones only, with some absent. This sample has more than 140,000 clones, with approximately 89% found just once. The V gene end was trimmed by 3 bases and the J gene end by 4 bases; junction bases not matched to a gene: 7. CDR3 length: 15 amino acids. The V gene's germline CDR1 is SGHDT and CDR2 YYEEEE. The origin of this receptor is an adult in good health. The V call is TRBV5-6, the J call TRBJ2-7, with 10 bases fitting TRBD1. The sample in question was peripheral blood, obtained on day 0 of MenACWY control vaccination. The DNA of the CDR3 is TGTGCCAGCAGCTCTTTGGGACAGGGGAATTACGAGCAGTACTTC. Residues: CASSSLGQGNYEQYF.